These 10 T cell receptor beta chains originate from one sample sequenced in a study of blood T cell repertoires in COVID-19 (dated by TCRdb to 2020 to 2022). The method was the immunoSEQ multiplex PCR assay. The source is immuneACCESS, and TCRdb retained only in-frame sequences with V and J called. Part of the clones is not carried over; for the studies checked, unresolved V genes explain less than half of this, and the remainder is unexplained. The sample contains 200,000 or so clones, around three quarters of them found a single time. Roughly a sixth of the sample belongs to the ten largest clones. Sequenced sample: peripheral blood. The receptors here all came from a man aged 60 to 75 with active or convalescent COVID-19.

The V and J genes are TRBV4-2 and TRBJ1-2; the match to TRBD1 covers 7 bases. The CDR3 spans 16 residues. The junction had 11 bases not matched to a gene; V was cut back by 0 bases and J by 7 bases. CDR1 and CDR2 (germline): LGHNA, YNFKEQ. This chain's CDR3 is CASSQDTNRGTGGYTF. CDR3 DNA: TGTGCCAGCAGCCAAGATACCAACAGGGGAACCGGTGGCTACACCTTC.

This clone was found once. CDR3 nucleotides: TGCGCCAGCAGCCCCGTTGGCCCTCGCACAGATACGCAGTATTTT. This encodes CASSPVGPRTDTQYF. The chain is built from TRBV5-1 and TRBJ2-3; D is uncertain. Germline-derived CDR1 and CDR2 are SGHRS and YFSETQ. The CDR3 extends over 15 amino acids. V lost 4 bases, J lost 1 base, and 13 bases lay in between.

About this clone itself: Other DNA sequences within the sample encode an identical CDR3. The gene calls are TRBV6-5 and TRBJ1-2; D perhaps matches TRBD1 (5 bases). The length of the CDR3 is 12 residues. The V and J ends lost 5 bases and 5 bases respectively, with 9 bases between them. CDR1 and CDR2 from the germline V gene are MNHEY and SVGAGI. The CDR3: CASSPQGYGYTF. The DNA of the CDR3 is TGTGCCAGCAGTCCTCAGGGTTATGGCTACACCTTC.

This clone turned up a few times. The V gene is TRBV28, the J gene TRBJ1-5; D is perhaps TRBD1 (5 bases). Trimming cost V 10 bases and J 4 bases, with 17 bases left between them. CDR3 length equals 14 residues. The V gene's germline CDR1 is MDHEN and CDR2 SYDVKM. The CDR3 coding sequence is TGTGCCACCCATAGGGGAGGGAGGAATCAGCCCCAGCATTTT. Translating gives CATHRGGRNQPQHF.

The V gene is TRBV5-1, the J gene TRBJ1-5; no firm D call. Trimming took off 0 bases at V and 2 bases at J, with 12 bases between the two ends. The CDR3 is made up of 16 amino acids. CDR1 SGHRS and CDR2 YFSETQ come from the germline V gene. CDR3 amino acids: CASSLGNSGGNQPQHF. In DNA, the CDR3 is TGCGCCAGCAGCTTGGGAAATAGCGGGGGCAATCAGCCCCAGCATTTT.

The V call is TRBV2, the J call TRBJ1-1, with D perhaps TRBD1 (5 bases). This CDR3 has 14 amino acids. The germline V gene encodes CDR1 SNHLY and CDR2 FYNNEI. Trimming took 1 base from V and 5 from J, leaving 11 bases between them. CDR3 in amino acids: CASSEGGTRTEAFF. In nucleotides, the CDR3 is TGTGCCAGCAGTGAAGGGGGGACTCGGACTGAAGCTTTCTTT. The full variable domain, in which reference TRBV2 and TRBJ1-1 provide the parts outside the CDR3, is EPEVTQTPSHQVTQMGQEVILRCVPISNHLYFYWYRQILGQKVEFLVSFYNNEISEKSEIFDDQFSVERPDGSNFTLKIRSTKLEDSAMYFCASSEGGTRTEAFFGQGTRLTVV.

This clone was seen more than once but under ten times. The CDR3 coding sequence is TGTGCCAGCAGCTCCCCGGGTGGAAAACTGTTTTTT. This sequence encodes CASSSPGGKLFF. The chain carries TRBV11-2 and TRBJ1-4; no definite D call. Germline CDR1 SGHAT, CDR2 FQNNGV. The CDR3 has 12 amino acids. V was clipped by 4 bases and J by 10 bases, with 10 bases between them.

The chain carries TRBV4-2 and TRBJ2-5; D may be TRBD2 (6 bases). CDR3 length equals 14 residues. Germline V gene data show CDR1 as LGHNA and CDR2 as YNFKEQ. Trimming took 0 bases from V and 3 from J, leaving 8 bases between them. CDR3 sequence (DNA): TGTGCCAGCAGCCAAGAGACTAGGGAAGAGACCCAGTACTTC. Protein: CASSQETREETQYF.

The chain employs TRBV6-2 or TRBV6-3 and TRBJ2-1; D remains ambiguous. Deletions cut 6 bases from V and 12 bases from J, with 15 bases between. Germline CDR1 reads MNHEY; CDR2 reads SVGEGT. CDR3 size: 12 residues. The CDR3 DNA sequence: TGTGCCAGCAGCCCTGACCGCCGGGTGCAGTTCTTC. Encoded protein: CASSPDRRVQFF.

The count of this clone is one. J is TRBJ2-5 and V is TRBV9, with D possibly being TRBD2 (5 bases). V gave up 0 bases and J gave up 7 bases, with 16 bases separating them. CDR1 is SGDLS and CDR2 is YYNGEE in the germline V gene. CDR3 length equals 15 residues. Written as DNA, the CDR3 is TGTGCCAGCAGCGTAGCTACTACGGGCAGCGGGACCCAGTACTTC. This sequence encodes CASSVATTGSGTQYF.